These 2 T cell receptor beta chains originate from one sample sequenced in a study of T cells in women clearing cervical HPV infection. Repertoires were generated with immunoSEQ multiplex PCR, while TCRdb's copy carries only in-frame clones and drops some. The table for this sample gives 30,000 or so clones. The sequenced sample consisted of blood buffy coat. The source of these receptors is a woman aged 18 to 75 with a cervical HPV16 infection that either progressed to CIN3+ or cleared (not recorded which).

Turning to this clone: An end of the junction differs from the germline gene, which may be a read error. The missing CDR3 end, 3 residues past where the read stops, is filled in from the germline J gene. Within the sample, other DNA sequences also encode this same CDR3. The chain combines TRBV5-1 with TRBJ1-3; D is undetermined. In germline, CDR1 is SGHRS, CDR2 YFSETQ. The CDR3 runs to 14 residues. The DNA read from the CDR3 is TGCGCCAGCAGCGCCAGCGATACTGGAAACACA. Amino acids: CASSASDTGNT. The full CDR3 protein is CASSASDTGNTIYF.

As regards this clone: Coverage ceases 3 residues before the CDR3 finishes, and the germline J gene fills in the end. This chain links TRBV4-1 with TRBJ2-7; the D is unclear. With 0 bases removed from V and 2 bases from J, the gap between germline ends came to 5 bases. Germline V lookup: CDR1 MGHRA, CDR2 YSYEKL. The CDR3 runs to 13 residues. CDR3 region: CASSQDPTYEQYF. The CDR3 bases that were read are TGCGCCAGCAGCCAAGACCCCACCTACGAG.